This T cell receptor (beta chain) was profiled in a study of early stage breast cancer tumors. The study's findings and limits: Comparing each tissue with blood distinguished tumor from normal in 14 of 16 patients.

The CDR3 is 13 amino acids. The ends lost 7 bases at V and 8 bases at J; junction bases unmatched: 10. Looked up from germline, CDR1 is LNHDA and CDR2 is SQIVND (reference sequence). In the case of this clone: Antigen: not known.

This table comes from immunoSEQ multiplex PCR, and its TCRdb copy is limited to in-frame clones, with some not included. The sample records tens of thousands of clones, 74% being singletons. The V gene is TRBV19, the J gene TRBJ1-2; 7 bases fit TRBD1. What was sequenced was blood. The receptor's source is a person in their sixties or seventies with breast cancer. The CDR3 reads CASKRGPLWGYTF. The CDR3 bases are TGTGCCAGTAAAAGGGGGCCCCTCTGGGGCTACACCTTC. Complete variable domain (other parts from reference TRBV19 and TRBJ1-2): DGGITQSPKYLFRKEGQNVTLSCEQNLNHDAMYWYRQDPGQGLRLIYYSQIVNDFQKGDIAEGYSVSREKKESFPLTVTSAQKNPTAFYLCASKRGPLWGYTFGSGTRLTVV.